This T cell receptor beta chain was identified in a study of T cell responses to AZD1222 COVID-19 vaccine. Study results and caveats: The number of AZD1222 recipients seropositive at baseline was only six. Per reports, nearly half of all spike-specific TCRs target regions that are unmutated in variants. White British ancestry dominated among donors, who included more females, and clonal diversity was possibly underestimated.

Clones were sequenced by immunoSEQ multiplex PCR, and TCRdb holds only the in-frame ones, with some missing. Altogether 95,000 to 100,000 clones are present, about 86% being singletons, with the ten largest covering under 1.5%. The germline CDR1 and CDR2 sequences are MNHEY and SVGEGT. The CDR3 has 14 residues. Between the trimmed V and J ends, which lost 3 bases and 3 bases, there was a span of 12 bases. As for this clone: Its cognate antigen is unknown.

V is TRBV6-2 or TRBV6-3 and J is TRBJ2-7; no clear D gene. The sequenced sample was peripheral blood, obtained on day 0 of AZD1222 vaccination. The receptor comes from an adult in good health. CDR3 DNA: TGTGCCAGCAGTTATGGACGAGAGAACTACGAGCAGTACTTC. Translated, it gives CASSYGRENYEQYF.